The 11 T cell receptor beta chains in this list originate from one sample, sequenced in a study of siplizumab effects on memory and regulatory T cells (dated by TCRdb to the late 2010s). Antigens for these TCRs are unknown. Mixed lymphocyte reaction cells were cocultured at 37°C for approximately 6 days. The library came from the immunoSEQ multiplex PCR assay. TCRdb stores this immuneACCESS table with in-frame sequences only. Part of the clones is absent; in the studies checked, under half of the shortfall reflects unresolved V genes, and no reason is known for the rest. A total of fewer than 20,000 clones appear in this sample, roughly 51% of them only once. Around 5.1% of the sample is taken by the ten largest. The specimen was CFSE-low (dividing) CD4+ T cells sorted from an allogeneic mixed lymphocyte reaction. The receptor source for this set is a human donor in good health; the cells came from an allogeneic mixed lymphocyte reaction.

V is TRBV7-9 and J is TRBJ2-1; TRBD2 matches 8 bases. Germline CDR1 and CDR2: SEHNR and FQNEAQ (reference sequence). This CDR3 has 15 residues. V lost 4 bases, J lost 7 bases, and 9 bases stayed unmatched. DNA of the CDR3: TGTGCCAGCAGCTCTAACGGGGGGGCCTGGAATGAGCAGTTCTTC. It yields the protein CASSSNGGAWNEQFF.

The CDR3 region has the DNA TGTGCCAGCAGCCTCGGGTATGGCTACACCTTC. Its protein product is CASSLGYGYTF. The chain couples TRBV5-3 to TRBJ1-2; unclear D gene. TRBV5-3 is known as an ORF, though its function is uncertain. Trimming took 8 bases from V and 5 from J, leaving 10 bases between them. This CDR3 region has 11 residues.

This clone has only a few counts. The chain's CDR3 is CASSLVPGPVTDTQYF. The CDR3 DNA sequence: TGCGCCAGCAGCTTGGTTCCAGGGCCAGTAACAGATACGCAGTATTTT. The V call is TRBV5-1, the J call TRBJ2-3; TRBD1 is a possible D gene (5 bases). This CDR3 has 16 residues. Germline V lookup: CDR1 SGHRS, CDR2 YFSETQ. Trimming stripped 0 bases from V and 3 bases from J, with 14 bases between.

This sequence joins TRBV30 and TRBJ1-5, with TRBD1 as a possible D gene (6 bases). Germline V gene data show CDR1 as GTSNPN and CDR2 as SVGIG (reference sequence). CDR3 length: 13 amino acids. Trimming stripped 4 bases from V and 0 bases from J, with 7 bases between. The CDR3: CAWTGDSNQPQHF. The CDR3 nucleotides read TGTGCCTGGACAGGGGATAGCAATCAGCCCCAGCATTTT.

This clone showed up just once. V usage is TRBV25-1 and J usage is TRBJ1-4; D is perhaps TRBD1 (5 bases). The germline V gene has CDR1 MGHDK and CDR2 SYGVNS. The CDR3 is 13 amino acids. Trimming cost V 8 bases and J 3 bases, with 10 bases left between them. The CDR3 reads CASRLGANEKLFF. In DNA form, the CDR3 reads TGTGCCAGCCGGTTGGGGGCTAATGAAAAACTGTTTTTT.

This clone has only a few counts. In DNA form, the CDR3 reads TGTGCCAGCAGTGCGGGGAATCCCCTCTTCTACGAGCAGTACTTC. As protein: CASSAGNPLFYEQYF. V gene TRBV6-1 combines with J gene TRBJ2-7; the D gene is possibly TRBD2 (5 bases). The CDR3 is 15 amino acids. Germline V CDR1 and CDR2: MNHNS, SASEGT. V dropped 4 bases and J dropped 3 bases, with 16 bases sitting between them.

This clone was seen only once. The chain couples TRBV6-6 to TRBJ2-3; tentative D call: TRBD2 (6 bases). Germline values: CDR1 MNHNY, CDR2 SVGAGI (reference sequence). The CDR3 contains 13 residues. Trimming removed 6 bases from V and 4 bases from J, with 11 bases in between. CDR3: CASRGGLADTQYF. CDR3 coding DNA: TGTGCCAGCAGGGGGGGACTCGCAGATACGCAGTATTTT.

There are a few counts of this clone. The rearrangement joins TRBV7-2 to TRBJ2-7; 7 positions agree with TRBD1. This CDR3 comprises 15 residues. V was clipped by 5 bases and J by 6 bases; unmatched bases: 13. Per the germline V gene, CDR1 is SGHTA and CDR2 is FQGNSA. The CDR3 nucleotides read TGTGCCAGCAGCCCGATAGGGGGCTCAGCCTCCGAGCAGTACTTC. Its translation: CASSPIGGSASEQYF.

The chain carries TRBV18 and TRBJ1-3; TRBD1 might be the D (6 bases). The V gene's germline CDR1 is KGHSH and CDR2 LQKENI. V lost 2 bases to trimming and J lost 3 bases, with 11 bases between them. This CDR3 spans 15 amino acids. CDR3 sequence (DNA): TGTGCCAGCTCACCAACAGGGTTAGATGGAAACACCATATATTTT. Its translation: CASSPTGLDGNTIYF.

This clone was found a few times. The J gene is TRBJ2-1, the V gene TRBV29-1, with D unresolved. The CDR3 is made up of 17 amino acids. V was clipped by 8 bases and J by 7 bases, with 30 bases between them. Per germline, CDR1 SQVTM and CDR2 ANQGSEA. The chain's CDR3 is CSPTQASTAPRSNEQFF. The CDR3 region has the DNA TGCAGCCCCACCCAAGCGTCAACAGCACCGCGTTCGAATGAGCAGTTCTTC.

The V gene is TRBV25-1, the J gene TRBJ2-2; D is unresolved. Germline-derived CDR1 and CDR2 are MGHDK and SYGVNS. V lost 8 bases and J 3 bases, leaving 4 bases between the germline ends. The CDR3 sequence is 11 residues long. CDR3 nucleotide sequence: TGTGCCAGCGGCTACACCGGGGAGCTGTTTTTT. Encoded protein: CASGYTGELFF.